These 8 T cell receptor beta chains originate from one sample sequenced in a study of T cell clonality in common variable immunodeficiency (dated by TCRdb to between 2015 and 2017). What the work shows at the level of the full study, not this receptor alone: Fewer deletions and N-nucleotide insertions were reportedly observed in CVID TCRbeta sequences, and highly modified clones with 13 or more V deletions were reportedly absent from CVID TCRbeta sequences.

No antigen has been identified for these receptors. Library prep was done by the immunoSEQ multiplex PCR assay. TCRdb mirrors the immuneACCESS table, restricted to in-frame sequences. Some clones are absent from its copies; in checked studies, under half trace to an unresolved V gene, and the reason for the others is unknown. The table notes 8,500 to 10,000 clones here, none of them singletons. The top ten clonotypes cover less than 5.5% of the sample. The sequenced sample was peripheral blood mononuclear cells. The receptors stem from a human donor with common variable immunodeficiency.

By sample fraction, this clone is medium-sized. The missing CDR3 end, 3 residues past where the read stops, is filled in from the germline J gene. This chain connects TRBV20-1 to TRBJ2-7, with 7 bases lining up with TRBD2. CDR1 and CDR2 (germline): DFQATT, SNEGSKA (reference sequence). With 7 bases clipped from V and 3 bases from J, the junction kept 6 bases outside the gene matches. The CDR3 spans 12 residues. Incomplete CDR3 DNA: TGCAGTGTGGCCAGCGGGGACTACGAG. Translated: CSVASGDYE. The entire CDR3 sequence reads CSVASGDYEQYF.

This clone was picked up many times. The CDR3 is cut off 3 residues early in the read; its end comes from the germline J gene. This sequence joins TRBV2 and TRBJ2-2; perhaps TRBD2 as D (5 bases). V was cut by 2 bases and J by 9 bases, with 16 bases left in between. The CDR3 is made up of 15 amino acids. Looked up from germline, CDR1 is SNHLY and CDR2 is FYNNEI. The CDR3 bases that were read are TGTGCCAGCAGTGAAATGGCGGAGGAGTGGAGGGAG. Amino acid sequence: CASSEMAEEWRE. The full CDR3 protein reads CASSEMAEEWRELFF.

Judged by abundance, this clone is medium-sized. CDR3 DNA (partial): TGTGCCAGCAGCCGATGGACAGGGGTTCAAGAGACC. Protein product: CASSRWTGVQET. The CDR3 reads in full as CASSRWTGVQETQYF. The chain uses TRBV14 and TRBJ2-5; TRBD1 agrees at 9 bases. The read falls 3 residues short of the CDR3 end, and the missing part is taken from the germline J gene. The CDR3 length is 15 residues. Per the germline V gene, CDR1 is SGHDN and CDR2 is FVKESK. V trimming: 4 bases; J trimming: 2 bases; junction bases outside the gene matches: 5.

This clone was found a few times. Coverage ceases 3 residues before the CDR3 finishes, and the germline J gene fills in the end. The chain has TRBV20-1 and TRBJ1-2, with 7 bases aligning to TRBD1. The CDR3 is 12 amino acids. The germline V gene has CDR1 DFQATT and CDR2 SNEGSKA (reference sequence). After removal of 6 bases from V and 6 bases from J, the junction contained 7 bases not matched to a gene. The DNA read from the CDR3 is TGCAGTGCCGTCAAGCAGGGGGATGGC. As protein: CSAVKQGDG. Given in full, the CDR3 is CSAVKQGDGYTF.

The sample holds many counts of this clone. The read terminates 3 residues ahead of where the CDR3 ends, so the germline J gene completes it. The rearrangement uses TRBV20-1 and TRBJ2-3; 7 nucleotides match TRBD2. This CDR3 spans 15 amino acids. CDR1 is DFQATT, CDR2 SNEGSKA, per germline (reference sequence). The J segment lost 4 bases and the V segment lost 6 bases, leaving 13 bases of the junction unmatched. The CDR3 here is CSAAGGSVPPDTQYF. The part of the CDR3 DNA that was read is TGCAGTGCCGCAGGCGGGAGCGTCCCCCCAGATACG.

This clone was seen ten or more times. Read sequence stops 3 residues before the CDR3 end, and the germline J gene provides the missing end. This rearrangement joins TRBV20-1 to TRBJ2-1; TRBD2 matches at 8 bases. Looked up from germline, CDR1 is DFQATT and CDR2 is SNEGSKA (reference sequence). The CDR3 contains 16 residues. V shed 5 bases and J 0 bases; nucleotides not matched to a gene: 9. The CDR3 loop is CSAHSYTSGSYNEQFF. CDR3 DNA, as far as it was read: TGCAGTGCTCATTCTTACACTAGCGGCTCCTACAATGAG.

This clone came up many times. The CDR3 loop reads CASSPWRPGQGRGGDSPLHF. The CDR3 DNA, read in part, is TGTGCCAGCAGCCCTTGGAGGCCAGGACAGGGAAGGGGCGGTGATTCACCC. The chain uses TRBV4-2 and TRBJ1-6; 8 nucleotides align to TRBD1. The read gets to within 3 residues of the CDR3 end, and the germline J gene fills in the rest. J was trimmed by 8 bases and V by 4 bases; bases with no gene match: 22. Germline CDR1 and CDR2: LGHNA and YNFKEQ. The CDR3 length is 20 residues.

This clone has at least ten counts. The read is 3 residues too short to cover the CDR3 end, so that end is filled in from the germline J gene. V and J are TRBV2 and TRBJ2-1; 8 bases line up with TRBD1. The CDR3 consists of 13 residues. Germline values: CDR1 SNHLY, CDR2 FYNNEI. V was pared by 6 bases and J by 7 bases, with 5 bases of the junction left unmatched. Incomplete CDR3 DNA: TGTGCCAGCAGGACAGGGGATGGGAATGAG. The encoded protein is CASRTGDGNE. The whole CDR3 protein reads CASRTGDGNEQFF.